Described below is a single T cell receptor (beta chain) sequence and its context. Its antigen is unidentified. In germline, CDR1 is SGHRS, CDR2 YFSETQ. The CDR3 has 14 residues. Trimming cost V 0 bases and J 0 bases, with 4 bases left between them. Method: immunoSEQ multiplex PCR; TCRdb's copy keeps in-frame clones and lacks some. The table includes tens of thousands of clones, roughly 80% detected once. The source of the sample is a study of OX40 agonist ivuxolimab in advanced cancers. Whole-study results and caveats: The investigators did not determine what antigen specificity the expanded peripheral T cells had. CD4+ and CD8+ blood T cells expanded clonally by week 6 at 0.1 to 3.0 mg/kg.

The TCR was taken from an adult with an advanced solid tumor such as melanoma, head and neck, liver or kidney cancer. The V and J genes are TRBV5-1 and TRBJ1-3; no reliable D call. The source material was CD4+ or CD8+ T cells sorted from blood, sampled in a trial of the OX40 agonist ivuxolimab. The CDR3 DNA reads TGCGCCAGCAGCTTGGCCGCCTCTGGAAACACCATATATTTT. Translating it yields CASSLAASGNTIYF.